Described below is a single TCR beta chain sequence and its context. In TCRdb, the RT-PCR reads were re-called with MiXCR into one record per CDR3 protein. The table includes 190,000 or so distinct CDR3 sequences, around 41% detected once. The sample comes from a study of patients and donors after allogeneic stem cell transplantation. V was clipped by 5 bases and J by 0 bases; unmatched bases: 3. Germline assignment: CDR1 SQVTM and CDR2 ANQGSEA. CDR3 length equals 14 residues. What was sequenced was blood, either unsorted or a sorted T cell fraction (not recorded which). The J gene is TRBJ2-1, the V gene TRBV29-1, with 8 bases fitting TRBD1. This TCR was sampled from a human donor who was either an allogeneic HSCT recipient or a stem cell or donor lymphocyte infusion donor (not recorded which). It is not recorded whose cells these are; they may come from a transplant donor. CDR3 protein: CSVRTGSSYNEQFF. CDR3 coding DNA: TGCAGCGTTCGGACAGGGAGCTCCTACAATGAGCAGTTCTTC.